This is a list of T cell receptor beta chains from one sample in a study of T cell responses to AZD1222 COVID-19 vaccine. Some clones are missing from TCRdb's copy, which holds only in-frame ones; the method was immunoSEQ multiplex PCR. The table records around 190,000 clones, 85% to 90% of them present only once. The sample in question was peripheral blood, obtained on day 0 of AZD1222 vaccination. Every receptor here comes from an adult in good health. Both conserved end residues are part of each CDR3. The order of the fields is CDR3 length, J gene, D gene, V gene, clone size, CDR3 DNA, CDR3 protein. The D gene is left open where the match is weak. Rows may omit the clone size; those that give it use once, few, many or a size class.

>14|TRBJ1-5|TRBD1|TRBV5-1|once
TGCGCCAGCAGCCTGACAGGGTCGGGTCAGCCCCAGCATTTT
CASSLTGSGQPQHF
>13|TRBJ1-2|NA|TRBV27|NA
TGTGCCAGCTCTCCTAACCCTGTCTATGGCTACACCTTC
CASSPNPVYGYTF
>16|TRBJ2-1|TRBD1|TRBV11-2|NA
TGTGCCAGCAGCTTAGATCTGGACAGGGGGTACAATGAGCAGTTCTTC
CASSLDLDRGYNEQFF
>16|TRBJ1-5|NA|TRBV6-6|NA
TGTGCCAGCCGGATTATGCAGGGCAGTCGCAATCAGCCCCAGCATTTT
CASRIMQGSRNQPQHF
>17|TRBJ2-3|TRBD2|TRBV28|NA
TGTGCCAGCACCTCAGCCCCAGTAGCGGGAGCCACAGATACGCAGTATTTT
CASTSAPVAGATDTQYF
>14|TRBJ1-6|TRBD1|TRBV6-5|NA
TGTGCCACTGGCCGGGGACAGGGTGAATCACCCCTCCACTTT
CATGRGQGESPLHF
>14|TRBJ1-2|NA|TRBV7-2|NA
TGTGCCAGCAGCTTAGAAGTGGCAGGGCGCGGCTACACCTTC
CASSLEVAGRGYTF
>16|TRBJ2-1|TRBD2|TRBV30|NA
TGTGCCTGGAGTGTTGTGGCTAGCGGGCCCTACAATGAGCAGTTCTTC
CAWSVVASGPYNEQFF
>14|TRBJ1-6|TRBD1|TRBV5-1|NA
TGCGCCAGCAGCTTGGCAGGGGGGAATTCACCCCTCCACTTT
CASSLAGGNSPLHF
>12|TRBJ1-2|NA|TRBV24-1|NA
TGTGCCACCAGTGGGCCGGTCAATGGCTACACCTTC
CATSGPVNGYTF
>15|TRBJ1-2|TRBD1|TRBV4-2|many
TGTGCCAGCAGCCAGGGACAGAGGCCTAACTATGGCTACACCTTC
CASSQGQRPNYGYTF
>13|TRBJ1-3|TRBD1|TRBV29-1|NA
TGCAGCGTCGGACAGGGGTCTGGAAACACCATATATTTT
CSVGQGSGNTIYF
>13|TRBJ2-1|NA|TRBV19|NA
TGTGCCAGTAGTGAACACGGGCCGAATGAGCAGTTCTTC
CASSEHGPNEQFF
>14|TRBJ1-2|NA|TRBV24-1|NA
TGTGCCACCAGTGAAGCGGCTACACACTATGGCTACACCTTC
CATSEAATHYGYTF
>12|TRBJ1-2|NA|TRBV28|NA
TGTGCCAGCAGCATAAGTCGCGGCGGCTACACCTTC
CASSISRGGYTF
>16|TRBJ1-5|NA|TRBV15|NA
TGTGCCACCAGCAGAGATATCGGACTTAGCAATCAGCCCCAGCATTTT
CATSRDIGLSNQPQHF
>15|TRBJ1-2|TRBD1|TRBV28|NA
TGTGCCAGCAGTTTTAAGGGGGCTGGGGGGACGGGCTACACCTTC
CASSFKGAGGTGYTF
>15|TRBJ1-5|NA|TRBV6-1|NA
TGTGCCAGCAGTGATTGGGTAGGCAGCAATCAGCCCCAGCATTTT
CASSDWVGSNQPQHF
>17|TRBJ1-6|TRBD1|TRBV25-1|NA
TGTGCCAGCAGTGAATGGGGGACAGGGGTCTATAATTCACCCCTCCACTTT
CASSEWGTGVYNSPLHF
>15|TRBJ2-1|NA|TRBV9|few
TGTGCCAGCAGCGTAGAGTGGGAGTACTACAATGAGCAGTTCTTC
CASSVEWEYYNEQFF
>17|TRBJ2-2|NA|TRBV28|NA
TGTGCCAGCACTCCATTTGGCCTCCAACGTGACACCGGGGAGCTGTTTTTT
CASTPFGLQRDTGELFF
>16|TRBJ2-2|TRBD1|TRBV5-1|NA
TGCGCCAGCAGCTCCATTGGACAGGGGGCGCACGGGGAGCTGTTTTTT
CASSSIGQGAHGELFF
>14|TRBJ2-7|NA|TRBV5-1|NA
TGCGCCAGCAGCTTGTTCGCGGGAAACTACGAGCAGTACTTC
CASSLFAGNYEQYF
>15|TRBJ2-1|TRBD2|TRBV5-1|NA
TGCGCCAGCAGCCTCCTAGCGGGGGCATACAATGAGCAGTTCTTC
CASSLLAGAYNEQFF
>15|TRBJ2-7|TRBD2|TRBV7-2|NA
TGTGCCAGCAGCTTAGATGGCGGGGGGGCCAAGGAGCAGTACTTC
CASSLDGGGAKEQYF
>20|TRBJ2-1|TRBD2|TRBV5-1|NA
TGTGCCAGCAGCTCGGGAGGGACAGGGTCTCGACTAGCGGGAGGTAAAGAGCAGTTCTTC
CASSSGGTGSRLAGGKEQFF
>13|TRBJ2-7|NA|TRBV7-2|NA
TGTGCCAGCAGCTTGACAGTTACCTACGAGCAGTACTTC
CASSLTVTYEQYF
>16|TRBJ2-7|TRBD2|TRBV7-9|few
TGTGCCAGCAGCTCGCCCTTAGCGGGGGGGCCTTACGAGCAGTACTTC
CASSSPLAGGPYEQYF
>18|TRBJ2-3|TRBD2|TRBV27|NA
TGTGCCAGCAGTTTATATAGCGGGAGGGCCGTTTATACAGATACGCAGTATTTT
CASSLYSGRAVYTDTQYF
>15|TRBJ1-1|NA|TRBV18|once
TGTGCCAGCTCACCACCGAGTTGGAGGAACACTGAAGCTTTCTTT
CASSPPSWRNTEAFF
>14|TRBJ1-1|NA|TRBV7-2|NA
TGTGCCAGCAGTCCCCATGCAGCGAACACTGAAGCTTTCTTT
CASSPHAANTEAFF
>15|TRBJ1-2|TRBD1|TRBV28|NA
TGTGCCAGCAGTTCCGATCGAGGGGGCAACTATGGCTACACCTTC
CASSSDRGGNYGYTF